This T cell receptor (beta chain) was recovered during a study of early T cells in non-severe SARS-CoV-2 infection. This clonotype was counted between two and nine times. Its ends do not fully match the called genes, so a read error is possible. Individual cDNA molecules each received unique molecular identifiers attached to them. TCRdb called the 5' RACE reads again in MiXCR, with one record for every CDR3 protein. This table holds around 66,000 distinct CDR3 sequences, roughly an eighth found once. The receptor's source is an adult who was a healthcare worker with PCR-confirmed SARS-CoV-2 infection or an uninfected control (not recorded which). The sequenced material came from whole blood.

For the CDR3, the DNA is TGCAGTGCTAGAAGGCAGGCGGTTCAAGGGACCCAGTACTTC. Its translation is CSARRQAVQGTQYF. This chain uses TRBV20-1 with TRBJ2-5; D gene ambiguous. Germline CDR1 reads DFQATT; CDR2 reads SNEGSKA (reference sequence). CDR3 length: 14 amino acids.